A selection of T cell receptor beta chains follows, all from one sample in a study of blood T cell repertoires in COVID-19. The data were produced by immunoSEQ multiplex PCR, yet TCRdb's version contains in-frame clones alone and is incomplete. The sample holds over 150,000 clones, around 85% seen once. The material sequenced was peripheral blood. These receptors came from a woman in her sixties or seventies with acute or convalescent COVID-19. Both conserved end residues are part of each CDR3. A D gene is named only where the DNA matches it firmly. Rows give clone size only sometimes, using once, few, many, or a class for an expanded clone.

>.|TRBJ2-2|TRBV15|.
CATRGNTGELFF
TGTGCCACGCGGGGGAACACCGGGGAGCTGTTTTTT
>TRBD2|TRBJ2-3|TRBV18|.
CASSHPGLATDTQYF
TGTGCCAGCTCACACCCGGGACTAGCCACAGATACGCAGTATTTT
>.|TRBJ1-6|TRBV27|.
CASLGLKGHYNSPLHF
TGTGCCAGCCTCGGACTCAAGGGCCACTATAATTCACCCCTCCACTTT
>.|TRBJ1-1|TRBV7-9|.
CASSFLQGGTEAFF
TGTGCCAGCAGCTTTTTACAGGGTGGGACTGAAGCTTTCTTT
>.|TRBJ2-7|TRBV9|.
CASSVDPDRTYEQYF
TGTGCCAGCAGCGTTGACCCAGACAGGACCTACGAGCAGTACTTC
>.|TRBJ1-2|TRBV28|few
CASSLKGRGYTF
TGTGCCAGCAGTTTAAAGGGGCGTGGCTACACCTTC
>.|TRBJ2-1|TRBV10-1|.
CASRPRTVGEQFF
TGCGCCAGCAGACCACGGACAGTTGGTGAGCAGTTCTTC
>.|TRBJ2-2|TRBV7-9|.
CASSFNLLNTGELFF
TGTGCCAGCAGCTTCAATCTACTGAACACCGGGGAGCTGTTTTTT
>.|TRBJ2-1|TRBV21-1|.
CASSKGGGLIHNEQFF
TGTGCCAGCAGCAAAGGTGGGGGGTTGATCCACAATGAGCAGTTCTTC
>TRBD1|TRBJ1-6|TRBV18|few
CASSPRDSLGNSPLHF
TGTGCCAGCTCACCACGGGACAGCTTGGGTAATTCACCCCTCCACTTT
>.|TRBJ1-4|TRBV4-1|.
CASRNQGRATNEKLFF
TGCGCCAGCAGGAACCAGGGGCGGGCGACTAATGAAAAACTGTTTTTT
>TRBD1|TRBJ2-6|TRBV25-1|.
CASRAGGPSGANVLTF
TGTGCCAGCAGGGCAGGGGGTCCCTCTGGGGCCAACGTCCTGACTTTC
>.|TRBJ2-1|TRBV4-1|few
CASSQDPGRTGSSYNEQFF
TGCGCCAGCAGCCAAGACCCCGGAAGAACAGGGAGCTCCTACAATGAGCAGTTCTTC
>TRBD1|TRBJ1-1|TRBV10-3|.
CAISESGTGTSKKAFF
TGTGCCATCAGTGAGTCAGGGACAGGAACAAGTAAGAAAGCTTTCTTT
>TRBD2|TRBJ2-3|TRBV7-8|few
CASSSRLASTDTQYF
TGTGCCAGCAGCTCCCGACTAGCTAGCACAGATACGCAGTATTTT
>.|TRBJ1-2|TRBV5-8|.
CASSLQGNYGYTF
TGTGCCAGCAGCTTGCAGGGAAACTATGGCTACACCTTC
>.|TRBJ1-6|TRBV10-1|once
CASSGSLNSPLHF
TGCGCCAGCAGTGGGAGTTTGAATTCACCCCTCCACTTT
>TRBD1|TRBJ1-1|TRBV25-1|.
CASSFTTGLTEAFF
TGTGCCAGCAGTTTCACGACAGGGTTGACTGAAGCTTTCTTT
>.|TRBJ1-2|TRBV10-3|.
CAISGAGNLGGYTF
TGTGCCATCAGTGGGGCAGGGAATCTCGGGGGCTACACCTTC
>.|TRBJ1-4|TRBV5-1|.
CASSLMAGAEKLFF
TGCGCCAGCAGCTTGATGGCAGGGGCGGAAAAACTGTTTTTT
>.|TRBJ1-5|TRBV6-5|few
CASRKGERVKPQHF
TGTGCCAGCAGGAAGGGGGAAAGGGTGAAGCCCCAGCATTTT
>TRBD1|TRBJ1-2|TRBV6-6|.
CASSYSGTGAQGYTF
TGTGCCAGCAGTTACTCTGGGACAGGGGCTCAAGGCTACACCTTC
>TRBD1|TRBJ1-1|TRBV4-2|.
CASSQDRTGEAFF
TGTGCCAGCAGCCAGGACAGGACAGGGGAAGCTTTCTTT
>.|TRBJ1-4|TRBV4-1|.
CASSQYGADRRANEKLFF
TGCGCCAGCAGCCAATATGGGGCAGACCGCAGGGCTAATGAAAAACTGTTTTTT
>TRBD1|TRBJ2-3|TRBV6-5|.
CASRVPGGADTQYF
TGTGCCAGCAGAGTCCCAGGGGGTGCGGATACGCAGTATTTT